The clone carrying this T cell receptor beta chain was found a few times. Its antigen is still unknown. A read error may account for a junction end that differs from germline. The library came from three nested PCR rounds adapted from ARM-PCR protocols. Using its own MiXCR run on the multiplex PCR reads, TCRdb lists one record per CDR3 protein. The data show approximately 80,000 distinct CDR3 sequences, about 82% seen once. The data originate from a study of tumor and adjacent non-tumor tissue in lung cancer. Across the study: Samples averaged roughly 4.2 million productive TCRbeta reads each.

The template was RNA from unsorted bulk tissue. Distant lung tissue was collected more than 3 cm away from the tumor edge. CDR3 length equals 13 residues. The germline V gene has CDR1 SGHAT and CDR2 FQNNGV. General study points: Significantly higher TCR diversity was found in tumor than normal lung.

The TCR comes from a man aged 55 to 70 with non-small cell lung cancer. The source material was distant non-tumor lung tissue. The J gene is TRBJ2-5, the V gene TRBV11-2; D is perhaps TRBD2 (6 bases). CDR3 loop: CASSSTGEETQHF. In DNA form, the CDR3 reads TGTGCCAGTAGCTCTACGGGGGAGGAGACCCAGCACTTC. The full variable domain, its missing parts supplied by reference TRBV11-2 and TRBJ2-5, is EAGVAQSPRYKIIEKRQSVAFWCNPISGHATLYWYQQILGQGPKLLIQFQNNGVVDDSQLPKDRFSAERLKGVDSTLKIQPAKLEDSAVYLCASSSTGEETQHFGPGTRLLVL.